These T cell receptor beta chains were read from a single sample in a study of shared clonotypes between healthy human individuals. TCRdb's table, derived via immunoSEQ multiplex PCR, lists solely in-frame clones and lacks some. Counted here are 550,000 to 800,000 clones, 74% occurring once; the ten biggest clones make up approximately 1.8%. The sample comprised memory CD4+ T cells sorted from blood. The receptors shown here come from a woman in her twenties or thirties in good health. The CDR3 runs from the conserved cysteine through the conserved F or W. A D gene is named only where the DNA matches it firmly. Expanded clones are given a class, and other clones once, few, many or no size at all.

v_gene	j_gene	abundance	d_gene	CDR3aa	CDR3nt
TRBV10-1	TRBJ2-3	.	.	CASSRLPLDEQYF	TGCGCCAGCAGCCGGCTCCCCCTGGATGAACAGTATTTT
TRBV5-1	TRBJ1-1	.	TRBD1	CASSRGQGNEAFF	TGCGCCAGCAGCCGCGGACAGGGAAATGAAGCTTTCTTT
TRBV2	TRBJ2-3	once	.	CASSGSRDTQYF	TGTGCCAGCAGTGGTAGCAGGGATACGCAGTATTTT
TRBV28	TRBJ2-5	.	.	CASSLGDQETQYF	TGTGCCAGCAGTTTGGGGGACCAAGAGACCCAGTACTTC
TRBV19	TRBJ2-6	many	.	CASSIESSGANVLTF	TGTGCCAGTAGTATCGAGTCCTCTGGGGCCAACGTCCTGACTTTC
TRBV6-1	TRBJ2-2	.	.	CASRLRGELFF	TGTGCCAGCAGGCTACGCGGGGAGCTGTTTTTT
TRBV2	TRBJ1-1	.	TRBD1	CASTSRGRNTEAFF	TGTGCCAGCACATCTAGGGGGCGGAACACTGAAGCTTTCTTT
TRBV6-6	TRBJ1-2	.	.	CASSTGHQANYGYTF	TGTGCCAGCAGTACCGGACACCAAGCTAACTATGGCTACACCTTC
TRBV7-7	TRBJ1-1	few	.	CASSSQMNTEAFF	TGTGCCAGCAGCTCCCAAATGAACACTGAAGCTTTCTTT
TRBV27	TRBJ2-7	few	.	CASRAQGSYEQYF	TGTGCCAGCAGGGCCCAGGGATCCTACGAGCAGTACTTC
TRBV6-6	TRBJ2-1	.	.	CASSLPRTTYNEQFF	TGTGCCAGCAGCTTACCTCGGACAACCTACAATGAGCAGTTCTTC
TRBV11-2	TRBJ2-3	many	.	CASSKTDVRVADTQYF	TGTGCCAGCAGCAAGACGGACGTAAGGGTCGCAGATACGCAGTATTTT
TRBV5-4	TRBJ1-1	.	.	CASRSRQNTEAFF	TGTGCCAGCAGGTCGCGGCAGAACACTGAAGCTTTCTTT
TRBV5-1	TRBJ2-2	once	.	CASKALRTGELFF	TGCGCCAGCAAAGCACTCCGCACCGGGGAGCTGTTTTTT
TRBV27	TRBJ2-7	.	.	CASSFDRMSPLWEQYF	TGTGCCAGCAGTTTCGATCGGATGTCCCCGCTCTGGGAGCAGTACTTC
TRBV5-1	TRBJ2-7	few	.	CASSLDGYYEQYF	TGCGCCAGCAGTTTGGACGGATACTACGAGCAGTACTTC
TRBV11-2	TRBJ1-4	few	.	CASSSRGTEKLFF	TGTGCCAGCAGCTCCCGGGGAACTGAAAAACTGTTTTTT
TRBV14	TRBJ2-3	few	TRBD2	CASSRLGLAGGHRRTDTQYF	TGTGCCAGCAGCCGACTAGGACTAGCGGGAGGGCATCGTCGCACAGATACGCAGTATTTT
TRBV5-4	TRBJ2-7	few	TRBD2	CASSFRGRNAYEQYF	TGTGCCAGCAGCTTCCGCGGGAGAAATGCCTACGAGCAGTACTTC
TRBV19	TRBJ2-4	.	.	CASSITGAMNIQYF	TGTGCCAGTAGTATTACCGGGGCCATGAACATTCAGTACTTC
TRBV6-4	TRBJ2-1	few	.	CASSARLVRGLYNEQFF	TGTGCCAGCAGTGCCAGACTAGTCCGCGGTCTCTACAATGAGCAGTTCTTC
TRBV11-2	TRBJ2-2	.	TRBD2	CASSSLAAITGELFF	TGTGCCAGCAGCTCACTAGCGGCAATCACCGGGGAGCTGTTTTTT
TRBV4-1	TRBJ2-7	.	TRBD2	CASSHGSLGPSGSPYEQYF	TGCGCCAGCAGCCATGGGTCCCTGGGCCCTAGCGGGAGCCCCTACGAGCAGTACTTC
TRBV15	TRBJ2-1	.	TRBD2	CATSRELAANEQFF	TGTGCCACCAGCAGAGAACTAGCGGCTAATGAGCAGTTCTTC
TRBV6-1	TRBJ1-2	once	.	CASTSAEGFYGYTF	TGTGCCAGCACCTCGGCGGAGGGATTCTATGGCTACACCTTC
TRBV28	TRBJ1-3	.	.	CASRKAGNTIYF	TGTGCCAGCAGAAAGGCCGGAAACACCATATATTTT
TRBV4-2	TRBJ2-1	once	TRBD2	CASSQNPWERGNEQFF	TGTGCCAGCAGCCAAAACCCTTGGGAGCGGGGCAATGAGCAGTTCTTC
TRBV27	TRBJ2-1	.	TRBD2	CASSLFALAGYNEQFF	TGTGCCAGCAGTTTATTCGCCCTAGCGGGTTACAATGAGCAGTTCTTC
TRBV18	TRBJ1-5	.	.	CASSPNGGAINQPQHF	TGTGCCAGCTCACCCAATGGAGGGGCAATCAATCAGCCCCAGCATTTT
TRBV10-3	TRBJ2-1	.	TRBD2	CAIKGTSGRSNNEQFF	TGTGCCATCAAGGGGACTAGCGGGAGAAGTAACAATGAGCAGTTCTTC
TRBV5-1	TRBJ2-5	once	TRBD2	CASSLDPAGGPETQYF	TGCGCCAGCAGCTTGGATCCAGCGGGAGGGCCAGAGACCCAGTACTTC
TRBV28	TRBJ2-1	.	.	CASSEQVSSYNEQFF	TGTGCCAGCAGTGAACAGGTGAGCTCCTACAATGAGCAGTTCTTC
TRBV28	TRBJ2-1	.	TRBD2	CASSFLGRSSYNEQFF	TGTGCCAGCAGTTTTCTCGGGAGGAGCTCCTACAATGAGCAGTTCTTC
TRBV5-1	TRBJ2-7	.	TRBD1	CASSFQGAADEQYF	TGCGCCAGCAGCTTCCAGGGGGCTGCCGACGAGCAGTACTTC
TRBV7-2	TRBJ2-6	once	.	CASSLAALHSSGANVLTF	TGTGCCAGCAGCTTAGCCGCTCTCCATTCCTCCGGGGCCAACGTCCTGACTTTC
TRBV6-1	TRBJ2-3	.	TRBD2	CASSAYDTSGYTDTQYF	TGTGCCAGCAGTGCGTACGATACTAGCGGCTACACAGATACGCAGTATTTT